The clone carrying this T cell receptor (beta chain) has at least ten counts. Absence of ophthalmopathy progression within 18 months defined stable Graves' hyperthyroidism. Source material for PBMCs was more than 9.5 ml fresh peripheral blood. Trimming took 3 bases from V and 7 from J, leaving 9 bases between them. The CDR3 covers 13 residues. The sample belongs to a study of T cells in Graves' hyperthyroidism and ophthalmopathy. Researchers amplified the TCR beta CDR3 regions from RNA transcripts. The HTBI set primed first-round TCR CDR3 RT-PCR. TCRdb reprocessed the multiplex PCR reads with MiXCR, giving one entry per CDR3 protein. The data show 350,000 to 450,000 distinct CDR3 sequences, around 14% seen once.

The sample taken for sequencing was blood. This chain links TRBV12-3 or TRBV12-4 with TRBJ1-4; D remains unclear. This TCR was recovered from a woman in her sixties with Graves' hyperthyroidism. Here the CDR3 reads CASSLRQTEKLFF. The CDR3 coding sequence is TGTGCCAGCAGTTTGAGGCAGACTGAAAAACTGTTTTTT.